This entry describes one TCR beta chain. This CDR3 is built from 13 residues. The V end lost 4 bases, the J end lost 4 bases, and 8 bases lay between the germline ends. The V gene's germline CDR1 is LNHDA and CDR2 SQIVND (reference sequence). These data come from a study of cytomegalovirus exposure and HLA in healthy donors. The PCR ran on 60 Vbeta and 13 Jbeta primers. Sequenced by immunoSEQ multiplex PCR; TCRdb stores in-frame clones only, minus some. This sample has about 140,000 clones, with roughly 80% found just once. The sequenced sample consisted of PBMCs. This chain links TRBV19 with TRBJ2-4, with D unclear. This clonotype was obtained from a female donor in good health and CMV-seronegative. The CDR3 DNA reads TGTGCCAGTAGTACCCCCTCTAAAAACATTCAGTACTTC. Translated: CASSTPSKNIQYF.